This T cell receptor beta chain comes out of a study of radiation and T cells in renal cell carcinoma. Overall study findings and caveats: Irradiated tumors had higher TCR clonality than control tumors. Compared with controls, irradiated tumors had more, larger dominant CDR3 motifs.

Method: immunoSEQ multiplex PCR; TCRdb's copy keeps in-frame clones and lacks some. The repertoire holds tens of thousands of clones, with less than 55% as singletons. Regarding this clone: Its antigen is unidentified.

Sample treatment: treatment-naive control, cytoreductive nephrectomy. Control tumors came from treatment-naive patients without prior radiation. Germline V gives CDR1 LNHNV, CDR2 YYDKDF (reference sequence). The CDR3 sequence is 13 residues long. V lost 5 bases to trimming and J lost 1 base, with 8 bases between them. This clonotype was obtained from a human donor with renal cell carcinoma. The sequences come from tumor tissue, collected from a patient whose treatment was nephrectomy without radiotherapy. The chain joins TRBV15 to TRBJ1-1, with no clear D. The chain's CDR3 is CATSLDTNTEAFF. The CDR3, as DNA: TGTGCCACCAGCCTTGACACGAACACTGAAGCTTTCTTT.